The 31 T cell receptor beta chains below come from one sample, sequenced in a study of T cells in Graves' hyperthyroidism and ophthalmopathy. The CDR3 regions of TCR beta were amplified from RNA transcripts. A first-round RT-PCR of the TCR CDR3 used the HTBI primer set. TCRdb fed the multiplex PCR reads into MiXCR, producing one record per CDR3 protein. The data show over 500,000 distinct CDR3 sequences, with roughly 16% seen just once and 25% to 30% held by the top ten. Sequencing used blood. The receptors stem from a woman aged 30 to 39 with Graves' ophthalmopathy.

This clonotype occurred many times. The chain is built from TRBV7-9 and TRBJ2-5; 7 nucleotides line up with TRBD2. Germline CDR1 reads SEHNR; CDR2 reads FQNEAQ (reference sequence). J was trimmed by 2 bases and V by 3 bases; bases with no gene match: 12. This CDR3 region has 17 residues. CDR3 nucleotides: TGTGCCAGCAGCTTTTCACTGTCCGGGACTACTCAAGAGACCCAGTACTTC. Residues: CASSFSLSGTTQETQYF.

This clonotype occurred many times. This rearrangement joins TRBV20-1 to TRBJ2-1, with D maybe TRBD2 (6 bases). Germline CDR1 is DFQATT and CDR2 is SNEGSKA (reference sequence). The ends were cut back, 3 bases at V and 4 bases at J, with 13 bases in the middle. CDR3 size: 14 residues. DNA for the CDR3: TGCAGTGCTAGTTTAGCGGCGACATACAATGAGCAGTTCTTC. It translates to CSASLAATYNEQFF.

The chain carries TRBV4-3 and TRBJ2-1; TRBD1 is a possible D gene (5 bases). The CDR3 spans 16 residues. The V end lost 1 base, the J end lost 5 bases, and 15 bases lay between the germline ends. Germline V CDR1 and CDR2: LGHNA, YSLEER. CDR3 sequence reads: CASSQVVGPLNNEQFF. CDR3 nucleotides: TGCGCCAGCAGCCAAGTAGTGGGGCCACTGAACAATGAGCAGTTCTTC.

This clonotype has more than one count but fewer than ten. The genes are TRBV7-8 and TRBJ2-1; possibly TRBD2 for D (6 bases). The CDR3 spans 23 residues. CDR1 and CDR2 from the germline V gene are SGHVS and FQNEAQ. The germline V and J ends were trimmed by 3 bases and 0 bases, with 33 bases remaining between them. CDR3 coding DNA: TGTGCCAGCAGCTTTGGGTTCTTAACAGGCCATCGACGGACCGGGAGCTCCTACAATGAGCAGTTCTTC. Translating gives CASSFGFLTGHRRTGSSYNEQFF.

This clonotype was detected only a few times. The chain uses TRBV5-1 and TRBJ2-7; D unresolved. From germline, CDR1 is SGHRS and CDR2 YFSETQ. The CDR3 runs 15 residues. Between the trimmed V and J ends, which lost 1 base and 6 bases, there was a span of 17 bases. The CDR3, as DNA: TGCGCCAGCAGCTTGCTTACGTTCGGCGGTAGCGAGCAGTACTTC. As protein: CASSLLTFGGSEQYF.

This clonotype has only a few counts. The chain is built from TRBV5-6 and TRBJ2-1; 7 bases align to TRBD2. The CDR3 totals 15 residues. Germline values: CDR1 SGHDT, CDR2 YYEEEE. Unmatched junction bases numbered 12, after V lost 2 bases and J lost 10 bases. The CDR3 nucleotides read TGTGCCAGCAGCTTCTGGCTAGCGGACCCCAGGGAGCAGTTCTTC. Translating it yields CASSFWLADPREQFF.

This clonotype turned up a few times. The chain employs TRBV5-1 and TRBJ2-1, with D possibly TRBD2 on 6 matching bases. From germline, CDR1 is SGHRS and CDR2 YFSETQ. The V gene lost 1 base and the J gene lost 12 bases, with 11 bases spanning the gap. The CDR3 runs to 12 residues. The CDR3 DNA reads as TGCGCCAGCAGCTTGTCGGGGGAGGCGCAGTTCTTC. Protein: CASSLSGEAQFF. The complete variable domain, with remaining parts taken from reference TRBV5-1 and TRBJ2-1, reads KAGVTQTPRYLIKTRGQQVTLSCSPISGHRSVSWYQQTPGQGLQFLFEYFSETQRNKGNFPGRFSGRQFSNSRSEMNVSTLELGDSALYLCASSLSGEAQFFGPGTRLTVL.

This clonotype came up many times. Here the CDR3 reads CASSFSQDRPQHF. CDR3 nucleotide sequence: TGTGCCAGCAGCTTCTCCCAGGATCGGCCCCAGCATTTT. This chain connects TRBV7-8 to TRBJ1-5; D is uncertain. The CDR3 spans 13 residues. Per the germline V gene, CDR1 is SGHVS and CDR2 is FQNEAQ. V gave up 3 bases and J gave up 9 bases, with 12 bases separating them. The complete variable domain, with remaining parts taken from reference TRBV7-8 and TRBJ1-5, reads GAGVSQSPRYKVAKRGQDVALRCDPISGHVSLFWYQQALGQGPEFLTYFQNEAQLDKSGLPSDRFFAERPEGSVSTLKIQRTQQEDSAVYLCASSFSQDRPQHFGDGTRLSIL.

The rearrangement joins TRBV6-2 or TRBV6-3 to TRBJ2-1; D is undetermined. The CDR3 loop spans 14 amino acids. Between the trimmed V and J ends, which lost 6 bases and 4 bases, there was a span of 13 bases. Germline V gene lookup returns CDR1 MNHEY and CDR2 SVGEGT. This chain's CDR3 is CASSPEAEYNEQFF. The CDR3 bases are TGTGCCAGCAGCCCAGAGGCAGAATACAATGAGCAGTTCTTC.

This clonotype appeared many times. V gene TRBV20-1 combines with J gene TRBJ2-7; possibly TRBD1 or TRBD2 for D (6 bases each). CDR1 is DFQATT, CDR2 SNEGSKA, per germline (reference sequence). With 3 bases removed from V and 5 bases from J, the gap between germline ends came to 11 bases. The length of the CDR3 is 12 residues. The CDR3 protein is CSARRGVDEQYF. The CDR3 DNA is TGCAGTGCTAGGAGGGGGGTGGACGAGCAGTACTTC.

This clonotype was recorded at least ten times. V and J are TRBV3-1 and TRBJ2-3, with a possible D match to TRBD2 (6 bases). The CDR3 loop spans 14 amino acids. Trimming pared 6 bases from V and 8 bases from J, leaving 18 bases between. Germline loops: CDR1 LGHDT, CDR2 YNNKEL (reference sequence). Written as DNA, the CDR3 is TGTGCCAGCAGGGATAAGTGGGACTCCGGTACGCAGTATTTT. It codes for CASRDKWDSGTQYF.

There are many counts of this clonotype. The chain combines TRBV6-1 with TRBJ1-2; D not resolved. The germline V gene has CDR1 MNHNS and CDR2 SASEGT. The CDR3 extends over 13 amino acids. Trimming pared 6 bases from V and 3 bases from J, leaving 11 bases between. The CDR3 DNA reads TGTGCCAGCAGCCCCGGCAGTTACTATGGCTACACCTTC. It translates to CASSPGSYYGYTF.

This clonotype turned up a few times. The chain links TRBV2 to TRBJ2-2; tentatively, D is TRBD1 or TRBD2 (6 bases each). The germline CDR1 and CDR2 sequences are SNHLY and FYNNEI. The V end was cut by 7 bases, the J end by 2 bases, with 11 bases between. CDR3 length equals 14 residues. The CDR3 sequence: CASKTGANTGELFF. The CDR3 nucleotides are TGTGCCAGCAAGACGGGGGCAAACACCGGGGAGCTGTTTTTT.

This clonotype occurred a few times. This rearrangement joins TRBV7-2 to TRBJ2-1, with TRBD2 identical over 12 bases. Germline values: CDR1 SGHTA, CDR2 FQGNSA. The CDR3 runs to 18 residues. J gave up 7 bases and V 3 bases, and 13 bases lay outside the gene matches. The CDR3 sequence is CASSFVTSGSRGANEQFF. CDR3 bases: TGTGCCAGCAGCTTCGTGACTAGCGGGAGCCGTGGTGCAAATGAGCAGTTCTTC.

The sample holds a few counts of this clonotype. The chain's CDR3 is CASSIALAGYEQYF. The CDR3 DNA follows: TGTGCCAGTAGTATTGCCCTAGCGGGTTACGAGCAGTACTTC. J is TRBJ2-7 and V is TRBV19; 8 positions match TRBD2. V lost 3 bases to trimming and J lost 4 bases; unmatched junction nucleotides: 5. The CDR3 totals 14 residues. Per the germline V gene, CDR1 is LNHDA and CDR2 is SQIVND (reference sequence).

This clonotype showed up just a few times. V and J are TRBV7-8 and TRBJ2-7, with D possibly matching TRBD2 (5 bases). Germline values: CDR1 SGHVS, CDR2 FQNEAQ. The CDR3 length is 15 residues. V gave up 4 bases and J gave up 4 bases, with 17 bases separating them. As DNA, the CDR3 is TGTGCCAGCAGCTCTAGAGGTGGGAGTAGATACGAGCAGTACTTC. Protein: CASSSRGGSRYEQYF.

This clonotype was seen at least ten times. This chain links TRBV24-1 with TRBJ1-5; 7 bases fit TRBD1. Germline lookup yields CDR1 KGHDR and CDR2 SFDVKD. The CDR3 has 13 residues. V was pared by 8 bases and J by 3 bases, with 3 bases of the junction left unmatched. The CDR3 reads CATTRGPNQPQHF. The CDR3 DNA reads TGTGCCACCACGAGGGGGCCCAATCAGCCCCAGCATTTT.

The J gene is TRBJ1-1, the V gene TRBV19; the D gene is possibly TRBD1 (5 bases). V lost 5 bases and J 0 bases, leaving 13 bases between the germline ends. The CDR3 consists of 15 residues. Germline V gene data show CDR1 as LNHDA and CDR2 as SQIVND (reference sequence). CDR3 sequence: CASSPLDSMNTEAFF. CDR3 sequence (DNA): TGTGCCAGTAGTCCACTAGACAGCATGAACACTGAAGCTTTCTTT. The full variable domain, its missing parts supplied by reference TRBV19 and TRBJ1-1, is DGGITQSPKYLFRKEGQNVTLSCEQNLNHDAMYWYRQDPGQGLRLIYYSQIVNDFQKGDIAEGYSVSREKKESFPLTVTSAQKNPTAFYLCASSPLDSMNTEAFFGQGTRLTVV.

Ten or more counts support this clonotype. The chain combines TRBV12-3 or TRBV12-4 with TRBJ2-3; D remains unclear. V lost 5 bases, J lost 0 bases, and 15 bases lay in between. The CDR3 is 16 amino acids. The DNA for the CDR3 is TGTGCCAGCAGTCATTACAGAAAAACTAGCACAGATACGCAGTATTTT. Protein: CASSHYRKTSTDTQYF.

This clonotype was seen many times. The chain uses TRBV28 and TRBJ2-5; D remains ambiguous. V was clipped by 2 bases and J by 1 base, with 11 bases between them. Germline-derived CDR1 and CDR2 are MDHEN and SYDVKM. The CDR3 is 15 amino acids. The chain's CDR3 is CASSLRHRAQETQYF. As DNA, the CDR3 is TGTGCCAGCAGTTTACGACACAGAGCCCAAGAGACCCAGTACTTC.

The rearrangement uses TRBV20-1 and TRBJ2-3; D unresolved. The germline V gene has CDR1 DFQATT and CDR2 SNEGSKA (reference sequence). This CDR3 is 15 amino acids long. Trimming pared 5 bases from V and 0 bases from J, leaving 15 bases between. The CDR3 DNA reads TGCAGTGCTGCTAACGTAGTCTCTAGCACAGATACGCAGTATTTT. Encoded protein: CSAANVVSSTDTQYF.

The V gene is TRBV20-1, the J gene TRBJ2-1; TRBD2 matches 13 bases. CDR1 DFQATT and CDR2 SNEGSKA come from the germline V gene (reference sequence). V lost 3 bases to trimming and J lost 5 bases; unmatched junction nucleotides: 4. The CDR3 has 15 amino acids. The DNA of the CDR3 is TGCAGTGCTAGCGTTGGGACTAGCGGGAACAATGAGCAGTTCTTC. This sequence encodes CSASVGTSGNNEQFF.

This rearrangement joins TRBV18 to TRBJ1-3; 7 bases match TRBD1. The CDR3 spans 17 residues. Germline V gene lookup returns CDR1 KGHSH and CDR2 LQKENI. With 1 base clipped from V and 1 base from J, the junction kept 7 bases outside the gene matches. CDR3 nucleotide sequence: TGTGCCAGCTCACCACTGGGACAGCGAACGTCTGGAAACACCATATATTTT. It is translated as CASSPLGQRTSGNTIYF.

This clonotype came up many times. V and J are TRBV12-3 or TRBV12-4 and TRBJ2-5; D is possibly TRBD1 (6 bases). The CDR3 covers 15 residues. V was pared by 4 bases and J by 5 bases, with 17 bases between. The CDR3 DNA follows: TGTGCCAGCAGTTCCACAGGGCAGGGCAGGGAGACCCAGTACTTC. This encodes CASSSTGQGRETQYF.

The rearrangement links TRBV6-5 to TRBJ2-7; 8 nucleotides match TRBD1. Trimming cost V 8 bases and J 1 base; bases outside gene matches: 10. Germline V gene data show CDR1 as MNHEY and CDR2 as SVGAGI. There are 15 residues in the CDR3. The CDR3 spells CASFVRQGISYEQYF. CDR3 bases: TGTGCCAGCTTCGTTAGACAGGGGATATCCTACGAGCAGTACTTC.

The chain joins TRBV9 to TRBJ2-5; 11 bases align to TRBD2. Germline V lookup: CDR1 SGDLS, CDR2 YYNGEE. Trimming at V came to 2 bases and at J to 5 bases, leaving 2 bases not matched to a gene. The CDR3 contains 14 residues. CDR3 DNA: TGTGCCAGCAGCGTTAGCGGGAGGGAGGAGACCCAGTACTTC. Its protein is CASSVSGREETQYF.

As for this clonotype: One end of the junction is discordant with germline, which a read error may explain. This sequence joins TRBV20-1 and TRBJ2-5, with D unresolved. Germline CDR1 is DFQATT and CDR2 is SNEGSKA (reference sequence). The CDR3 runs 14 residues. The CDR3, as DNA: TGCAGTGCCGCCCACGACACCTCCCAAGAGGCCCAGTACTTC. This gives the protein CSAAHDTSQEAQYF.

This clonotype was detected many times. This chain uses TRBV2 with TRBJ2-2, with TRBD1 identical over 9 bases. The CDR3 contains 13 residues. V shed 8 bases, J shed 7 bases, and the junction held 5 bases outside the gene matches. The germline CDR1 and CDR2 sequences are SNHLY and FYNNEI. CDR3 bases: TGTGCCAGCGGGACAGGGAGGTACGGGGAGCTGTTTTTT. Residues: CASGTGRYGELFF.

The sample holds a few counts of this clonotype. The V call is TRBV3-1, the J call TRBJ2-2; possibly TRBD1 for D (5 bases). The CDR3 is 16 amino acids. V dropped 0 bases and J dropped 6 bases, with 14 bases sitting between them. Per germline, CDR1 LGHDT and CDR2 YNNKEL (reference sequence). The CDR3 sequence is CASSQDGPGHPGELFF. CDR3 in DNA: TGTGCCAGCAGCCAAGATGGTCCAGGGCATCCCGGGGAGCTGTTTTTT.

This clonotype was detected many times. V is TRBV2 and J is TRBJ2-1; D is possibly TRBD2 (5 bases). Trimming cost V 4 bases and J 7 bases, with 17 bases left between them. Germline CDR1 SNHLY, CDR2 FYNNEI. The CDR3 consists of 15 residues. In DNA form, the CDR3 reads TGTGCCAGCAGTGGTCTGGCGGCACGCGGGAATGAGCAGTTCTTC. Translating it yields CASSGLAARGNEQFF.

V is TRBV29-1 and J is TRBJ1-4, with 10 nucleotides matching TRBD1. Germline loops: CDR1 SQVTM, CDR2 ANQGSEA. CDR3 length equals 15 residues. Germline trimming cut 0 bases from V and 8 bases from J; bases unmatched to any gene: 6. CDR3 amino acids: CSVEDSTGGREKLFF. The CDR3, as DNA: TGCAGCGTTGAAGACTCGACAGGGGGCAGAGAAAAACTGTTTTTT.